This is a list of T cell receptor beta chains from one sample in a study of shared clonotypes between healthy human individuals. TCRdb's table, derived via immunoSEQ multiplex PCR, lists solely in-frame clones and lacks some. The data show about 510,000 clones, 75% to 85% seen once. The sequencing sample was made of PBMCs. Receptor source: a woman in her thirties or forties in good health. Some clones in this sample may be carry-over from other donors' samples. Both conserved end residues are part of each CDR3. Fields, in order: D gene, V gene, clone size, J gene, CDR3 protein, CDR3 DNA. The D gene is left open where the match is weak. A clone size is listed for some rows: how often the clone was seen (once, few, many), or a class if it is expanded.

-,TRBV27,few,TRBJ2-7,CASSGGTFGREQYF,TGTGCCAGCAGTGGCGGGACTTTTGGGAGGGAGCAGTACTTC
TRBD2,TRBV11-1,once,TRBJ2-7,CASSLSGASGRGYEQYF,TGTGCCAGCAGCTTAAGCGGCGCTAGCGGGAGAGGGTACGAGCAGTACTTC
TRBD2,TRBV6-5,-,TRBJ2-4,CASSPGTKDIQYF,TGTGCCAGCAGCCCAGGGACTAAGGACATTCAGTACTTC
-,TRBV5-1,many,TRBJ2-1,CASRAGGEQFF,TGCGCCAGCAGAGCCGGGGGTGAGCAGTTCTTC
-,TRBV5-1,-,TRBJ1-4,CASSPDRANEKLFF,TGCGCCAGCAGCCCCGACAGAGCCAATGAAAAACTGTTTTTT
-,TRBV7-9,-,TRBJ1-5,CASSLPGVGQPQHF,TGTGCCAGCAGCTTACCCGGGGTCGGTCAGCCCCAGCATTTT
-,TRBV28,-,TRBJ1-2,CASSLSANYGYTF,TGTGCCAGCAGTCTCTCAGCTAACTATGGCTACACCTTC
-,TRBV25-1,-,TRBJ2-2,CASSTPPGQGNTGELFF,TGTGCCAGCAGTACCCCCCCAGGGCAGGGAAACACCGGGGAGCTGTTTTTT
TRBD1,TRBV30,-,TRBJ2-3,CAWSVQGTDTQYF,TGTGCCTGGAGTGTACAGGGGACAGATACGCAGTATTTT
-,TRBV7-3,-,TRBJ2-3,CASSLTGAADTQYF,TGTGCCAGCAGCCTGACAGGAGCTGCAGATACGCAGTATTTT
-,TRBV11-3,-,TRBJ1-1,CASSLVRGENMNTEAFF,TGTGCCAGCAGCTTAGTTAGGGGAGAAAACATGAACACTGAAGCTTTCTTT
TRBD1,TRBV29-1,-,TRBJ2-7,CSVGQGQLYSYEQYF,TGCAGCGTTGGGCAGGGACAGCTTTATTCCTACGAGCAGTACTTC
-,TRBV7-2,-,TRBJ2-3,CASSSRGTDTQYF,TGTGCCAGCAGCTCACGGGGCACAGATACGCAGTATTTT
-,TRBV19,-,TRBJ2-5,CASTSAVRETQYF,TGTGCCAGTACCTCCGCCGTCAGAGAGACCCAGTACTTC
-,TRBV19,few,TRBJ1-1,CASSIGGGTEAFF,TGTGCCAGTAGTATTGGGGGCGGCACTGAAGCTTTCTTT
-,TRBV27,once,TRBJ2-4,CASSLTRSYAKNIQYF,TGTGCCAGCAGTCTCACCCGATCTTATGCCAAAAACATTCAGTACTTC
-,TRBV7-2,-,TRBJ2-1,CASSLGLVAEHEQFF,TGTGCCAGCAGCTTAGGGTTGGTAGCGGAGCATGAGCAGTTCTTC
-,TRBV29-1,-,TRBJ2-3,CSVVGFWLADSNTQYF,TGCAGCGTTGTCGGTTTTTGGCTAGCCGACTCAAATACGCAGTATTTT
TRBD2,TRBV7-2,-,TRBJ2-4,CASSLVASGSSNIQYF,TGTGCCAGCAGCTTAGTGGCAAGCGGGAGTAGCAACATTCAGTACTTC
-,TRBV7-8,few,TRBJ1-3,CASSLSTSGNTIYF,TGTGCCAGCAGCTTATCGACGTCTGGAAACACCATATATTTT
-,TRBV30,few,TRBJ1-4,CAWTAGYNEKLFF,TGTGCCTGGACGGCCGGTTATAATGAAAAACTGTTTTTT
-,TRBV30,-,TRBJ2-1,CAWSPAAGISSYNEQFF,TGTGCCTGGAGCCCCGCTGCCGGGATAAGCTCCTACAATGAGCAGTTCTTC
-,TRBV2,-,TRBJ1-4,CASRTQVTNEKLFF,TGTGCCAGCAGGACACAAGTAACTAATGAAAAACTGTTTTTT
-,TRBV7-8,-,TRBJ2-1,CASSITGLGEQFF,TGTGCCAGCAGCATTACAGGGTTAGGAGAGCAGTTCTTC
-,TRBV6-5,-,TRBJ2-3,CASSYPGTDTQYF,TGTGCCAGCAGTTACCCCGGCACAGATACGCAGTATTTT
TRBD2,TRBV19,-,TRBJ2-1,CASRAPRLAGGNEQFF,TGTGCCAGTAGGGCCCCCCGACTAGCGGGAGGTAATGAGCAGTTCTTC
-,TRBV11-2,few,TRBJ1-1,CASSLSRGRDRAFF,TGTGCCAGCAGCTTATCAAGGGGGAGGGATCGAGCTTTCTTT
-,TRBV27,-,TRBJ2-7,CASSLFGSLYEQYF,TGTGCCAGCAGTTTATTTGGCAGCCTCTACGAGCAGTACTTC